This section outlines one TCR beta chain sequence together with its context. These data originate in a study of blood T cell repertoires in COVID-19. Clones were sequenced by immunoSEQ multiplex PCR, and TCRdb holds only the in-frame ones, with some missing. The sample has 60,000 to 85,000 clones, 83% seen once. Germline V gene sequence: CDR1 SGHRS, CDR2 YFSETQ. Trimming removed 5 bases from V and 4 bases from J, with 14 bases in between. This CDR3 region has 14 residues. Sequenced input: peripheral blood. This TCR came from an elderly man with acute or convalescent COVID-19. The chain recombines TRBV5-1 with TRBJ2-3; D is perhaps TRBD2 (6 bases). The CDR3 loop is CASRPGERADTQYF. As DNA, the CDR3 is TGCGCCAGCAGACCGGGAGAGCGGGCAGATACGCAGTATTTT. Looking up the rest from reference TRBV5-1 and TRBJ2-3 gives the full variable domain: KAGVTQTPRYLIKTRGQQVTLSCSPISGHRSVSWYQQTPGQGLQFLFEYFSETQRNKGNFPGRFSGRQFSNSRSEMNVSTLELGDSALYLCASRPGERADTQYFGPGTRLTVL.